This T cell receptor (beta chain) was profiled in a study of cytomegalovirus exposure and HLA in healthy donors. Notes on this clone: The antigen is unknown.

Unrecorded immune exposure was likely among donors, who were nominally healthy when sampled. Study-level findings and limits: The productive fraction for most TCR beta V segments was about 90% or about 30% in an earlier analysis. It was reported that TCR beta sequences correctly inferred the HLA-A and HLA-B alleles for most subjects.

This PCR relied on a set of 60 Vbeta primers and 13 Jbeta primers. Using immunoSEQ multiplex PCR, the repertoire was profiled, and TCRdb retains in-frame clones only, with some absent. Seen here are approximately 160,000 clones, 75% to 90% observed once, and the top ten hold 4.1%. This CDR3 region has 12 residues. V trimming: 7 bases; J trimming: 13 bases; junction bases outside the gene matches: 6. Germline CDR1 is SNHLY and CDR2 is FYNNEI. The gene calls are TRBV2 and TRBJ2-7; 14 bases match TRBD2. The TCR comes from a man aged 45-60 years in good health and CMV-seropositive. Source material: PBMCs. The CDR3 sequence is CASKPGLAGDYF. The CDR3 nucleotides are TGTGCCAGCAAACCGGGACTAGCGGGGGATTACTTC.